Sequencing of this TCR beta chain was carried out in a study of beta chain features in type 1 diabetes. Findings of the study overall: TCRB CDR3 length was moderately but significantly reduced in all four CD4+ subsets of Type 1 diabetes patients.

Reverse transcribing all isolated RNA meant expressed TCRB transcripts were sequenced. Data came from immunoSEQ multiplex PCR; TCRdb stores just in-frame clones and leaves some out. This sample has about 150,000 clones, with 7.8% found just once. V was pared by 4 bases and J by 15 bases, with 5 bases of the junction left unmatched. CDR3 size: 13 residues. Germline assignment: CDR1 SGHAT and CDR2 FQDESV (reference sequence). This clone was picked up a small number of times. Its specificity is not known. A sort by CD45RO/CCR7/CD25/CD127/CD95/CD27 yielded CD4+ naive, central memory, regulatory and stem cell-like memory cells.

The clonotype comes from a woman in her 40s with type 1 diabetes. The genes are TRBV11-1 and TRBJ2-1; 14 bases agree with TRBD2. Sequencing was performed on central memory CD4+ T cells from blood. The CDR3 spells CASSSGTSGGRFF. The CDR3 nucleotides read TGTGCCAGCAGCTCGGGGACTAGCGGGGGCCGGTTCTTC.